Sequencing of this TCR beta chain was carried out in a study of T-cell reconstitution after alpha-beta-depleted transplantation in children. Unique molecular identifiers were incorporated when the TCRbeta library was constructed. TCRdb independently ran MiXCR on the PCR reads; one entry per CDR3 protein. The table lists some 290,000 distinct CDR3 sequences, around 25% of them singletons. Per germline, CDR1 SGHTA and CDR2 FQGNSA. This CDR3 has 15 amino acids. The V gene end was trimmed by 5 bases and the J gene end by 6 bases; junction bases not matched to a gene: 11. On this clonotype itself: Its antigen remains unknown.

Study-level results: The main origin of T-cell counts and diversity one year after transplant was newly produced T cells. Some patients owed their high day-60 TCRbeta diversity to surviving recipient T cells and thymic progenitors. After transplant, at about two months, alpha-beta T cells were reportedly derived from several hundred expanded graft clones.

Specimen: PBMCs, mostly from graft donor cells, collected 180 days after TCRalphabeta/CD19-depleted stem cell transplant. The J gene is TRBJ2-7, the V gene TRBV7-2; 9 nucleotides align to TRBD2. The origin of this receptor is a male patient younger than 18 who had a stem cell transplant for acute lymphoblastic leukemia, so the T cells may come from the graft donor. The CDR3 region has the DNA TGTGCCAGCAGCCACCGAAGCGGGAGGTACTGCGAGCAGTACTTC. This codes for CASSHRSGRYCEQYF.